The source of this TCR beta chain is a study of blood T cell repertoires in COVID-19. About the study: COVID-19 samples from acute and convalescent phases originated in the United States, Italy and Spain. The analysed material was cDNA or gDNA that came from T cells, B-cell-depleted T cells, or PBMCs.

Germline CDR1 is MNHEY and CDR2 is SVGAGI. Trimming removed 4 bases from V and 7 bases from J, with 13 bases in between. The CDR3 spans 13 residues. Per the original methods: Counts of nucleated cells, estimated from reference gene primer amplification, were obtained. Libraries were prepared by immunoSEQ multiplex PCR; TCRdb keeps only in-frame clonotypes and omits some of them. V, J and clone size are taken as reported in that table, and D and trimming were inferred from the DNA itself. The sample yields 470,000 or so clones, 70% to 90% seen once. Individuals drawn from 24 US areas were about 18 to 95 years old.

This chain joins TRBV6-5 and TRBJ1-2; unclear D gene. The sequence came from a woman between 18 and 29 years old with acute COVID-19. The sequencing input was PBMCs or T cells enriched from blood (not recorded which). The DNA for the CDR3 is TGTGCCAGCAGTTCGAATCGACTAGGTGGCTACACCTTC. Its protein is CASSSNRLGGYTF.